Presented here are 19 T cell receptor beta chains from one specimen sequenced in a study of T-cell memory formation after mild COVID-19. A single record per CDR3 protein comes from TCRdb applying MiXCR to the 5' RACE reads. The sample lists 220,000 or so distinct CDR3 sequences; 9% to 10% were seen once. Sequencing input: PBMCs or a T cell subset sorted from them (not recorded which). Receptor source: a man younger than 30 who had mild COVID-19 (a few samples of this study predate the infection). Cell type and time point are not known.

This clonotype was seen repeatedly, ten times or more. The V and J genes are TRBV12-3 or TRBV12-4 and TRBJ1-1, with D perhaps matching TRBD1 (5 bases). This CDR3 region has 13 residues. Deletions cut 3 bases from V and 1 base from J, with 6 bases between. Here the CDR3 DNA reads TGTGCCAGCAGTTTTGACAGGAACACTGAAGCTTTCTTT. Translated: CASSFDRNTEAFF.

This clonotype was counted between two and nine times. The CDR3: CASSLVGLAGVPYNEQFF. The CDR3 region has the DNA TGCGCCAGCAGCTTGGTAGGATTGGCGGGGGTCCCTTACAATGAGCAGTTCTTC. V is TRBV5-1 and J is TRBJ2-1; the match to TRBD2 covers 7 bases. Germline V gene data show CDR1 as SGHRS and CDR2 as YFSETQ. The CDR3 is 18 amino acids. J lost 4 bases, V lost 0 bases, and 13 bases had no gene match. The entire variable domain, with the rest obtained from reference TRBV5-1 and TRBJ2-1, is as follows: KAGVTQTPRYLIKTRGQQVTLSCSPISGHRSVSWYQQTPGQGLQFLFEYFSETQRNKGNFPGRFSGRQFSNSRSEMNVSTLELGDSALYLCASSLVGLAGVPYNEQFFGPGTRLTVL.

This clonotype has a handful of counts. The rearrangement joins TRBV4-2 to TRBJ1-4, with 7 bases aligning to TRBD1. The CDR3 length is 18 residues. V lost 0 bases to trimming and J lost 7 bases; unmatched junction nucleotides: 14. Looked up from germline, CDR1 is LGHNA and CDR2 is YNFKEQ. The CDR3 DNA reads as TGTGCCAGCAGCCAAGATTCATCCAGGACAGGCCTTAGTGAAAAACTGTTTTTT. Translation: CASSQDSSRTGLSEKLFF.

This chain connects TRBV20-1 to TRBJ2-7, with a tentative D call TRBD1 (6 bases). Deletions cut 7 bases from V and 8 bases from J, with 18 bases between. The CDR3 is made up of 12 amino acids. CDR1 and CDR2 from the germline V gene are DFQATT and SNEGSKA (reference sequence). CDR3 DNA: TGCAGTGTAGGCAGGGGCTCGGATCAGCAGTACTTC. Translating it yields CSVGRGSDQQYF.

The V and J genes are TRBV11-2 and TRBJ2-1; D is perhaps TRBD1 or TRBD2 (5 bases each). Germline lookup yields CDR1 SGHAT and CDR2 FQNNGV. Trimming stripped 7 bases from V and 8 bases from J, with 15 bases between. CDR3 size: 13 residues. Written as DNA, the CDR3 is TGTGCCAGCAAGTTGGGACGGGGTCATGAGCAGTTCTTC. Protein sequence: CASKLGRGHEQFF.

V is TRBV7-9 and J is TRBJ2-5; no reliable D call. This CDR3 has 15 residues. Germline V CDR1 and CDR2: SEHNR, FQNEAQ (reference sequence). Trimming removed 3 bases at V and 4 bases at J, with 15 bases between. The CDR3 reads CASSFLSLASETQYF. CDR3 coding DNA: TGTGCCAGCAGCTTTCTCTCGTTGGCCTCAGAGACCCAGTACTTC.

The chain recombines TRBV3-1 with TRBJ2-4; TRBD2 matches 10 bases. The germline V gene encodes CDR1 LGHDT and CDR2 YNNKEL (reference sequence). V dropped 0 bases and J dropped 9; count of bases not matched to a gene: 5. The CDR3 has 15 residues. The CDR3 here is CASSQDPSGGVIQYF. The DNA of the CDR3 is TGTGCCAGCAGCCAAGACCCTAGCGGGGGTGTCATTCAGTACTTC.

This clonotype was picked up a small number of times. CDR3 sequence (DNA): TGTGCCAGCAAACTCCCCGCGTACTTC. Its translation is CASKLPAYF. The rearrangement links TRBV5-4 to TRBJ2-7; D not resolved. CDR1 and CDR2 (germline): SGHNT, YYREEE (reference sequence). V was cut by 6 bases and J by 12 bases, with 10 bases left in between. The CDR3 is 9 amino acids.

At least ten counts were recorded for this clonotype. The CDR3 DNA is TGCGCCAGCACCCTTTCTCTTAGCACAGATACGCAGTATTTT. Its translation: CASTLSLSTDTQYF. This chain connects TRBV5-1 to TRBJ2-3; D gene uncertain. Germline CDR1 reads SGHRS; CDR2 reads YFSETQ. This CDR3 comprises 14 residues. The ends were cut back, 6 bases at V and 0 bases at J, with 11 bases in the middle.

J is TRBJ1-4 and V is TRBV10-3, with a tentative D call TRBD1 (5 bases). The V gene lost 6 bases and the J gene lost 4 bases, with 12 bases spanning the gap. Germline V gene lookup returns CDR1 ENHRY and CDR2 SYGVKD. This CDR3 is 14 amino acids long. CDR3 nucleotide sequence: TGTGCCATCAGCGAGGGACGGGATAATGAAAAACTGTTTTTT. It specifies CAISEGRDNEKLFF.

V usage is TRBV11-3 and J usage is TRBJ2-1, with D perhaps matching TRBD1 or TRBD2 (5 bases each). Deletions cut 8 bases from V and 2 bases from J, with 10 bases between. The CDR3 is 13 residues long. Germline-derived CDR1 and CDR2 are SGHNT and YENEEA. CDR3 DNA: TGTGCCAGCCGGGACCCACCCTACAATGAGCAGTTCTTC. It is translated as CASRDPPYNEQFF.

Only a few counts were recorded for this clonotype. J is TRBJ2-2 and V is TRBV4-1; TRBD1 matches at 9 bases. CDR1 and CDR2 (germline): MGHRA, YSYEKL. The length of the CDR3 is 18 residues. The junction had 10 bases not matched to a gene; V was cut back by 4 bases and J by 1 base. The CDR3 sequence is CASSLRQGGNLNTGELFF. The DNA of the CDR3 is TGCGCCAGCAGCCTACGACAGGGGGGAAACTTGAACACCGGGGAGCTGTTTTTT.

This clonotype was counted ten times or more. The chain combines TRBV6-2 or TRBV6-3 with TRBJ2-7; 7 bases match TRBD2. This CDR3 comprises 15 residues. Germline lookup yields CDR1 MNHEY and CDR2 SVGEGT. Unmatched junction bases numbered 10, after V lost 2 bases and J lost 6 bases. As DNA, the CDR3 is TGTGCCAGCAGTTACCGCAGACTAGCTTCCCTCGAGCAGTACTTC. As protein: CASSYRRLASLEQYF.

CDR3 sequence reads: CASSFMESSYNSPLHF. Written as DNA, the CDR3 is TGTGCCAGCAGTTTTATGGAAAGCTCCTATAATTCACCCCTCCACTTT. This chain uses TRBV12-3 or TRBV12-4 with TRBJ1-6, with no clear D. This CDR3 is 16 amino acids long. V lost 3 bases and J 0 bases, leaving 9 bases between the germline ends.

The J gene is TRBJ2-3, the V gene TRBV15; tentatively, D is TRBD2 (7 bases). From germline, CDR1 is LNHNV and CDR2 YYDKDF (reference sequence). The CDR3 runs to 19 residues. Trimming took 1 base from V and 1 from J, leaving 21 bases between them. In nucleotides, the CDR3 is TGTGCCACCAGCAGAGGATTAGGGGGGGTTGTTCCCCGCACAGATACGCAGTATTTT. Amino acid sequence: CATSRGLGGVVPRTDTQYF.

This chain links TRBV4-3 with TRBJ1-2, with D unresolved. V was pared by 0 bases and J by 4 bases, with 12 bases between. Per the germline V gene, CDR1 is LGHNA and CDR2 is YSLEER. The length of the CDR3 is 15 residues. The CDR3 reads CASSQEYVRSYGYTF. The CDR3 bases are TGCGCCAGCAGCCAAGAGTACGTACGGAGCTATGGCTACACCTTC.

This chain connects TRBV29-1 to TRBJ1-1; D might be TRBD1 (5 bases). Germline CDR1 is SQVTM and CDR2 is ANQGSEA. CDR3 length equals 12 residues. V lost 6 bases to trimming and J lost 6 bases, with 14 bases between them. The CDR3 coding sequence is TGCAGCGTGGGGGGGGATGGCGCTGAAGCTTTCTTT. Protein product: CSVGGDGAEAFF.

The chain combines TRBV4-2 with TRBJ2-5; 12 bases match TRBD2. J gave up 5 bases and V 4 bases, and 5 bases lay outside the gene matches. The CDR3 is made up of 15 amino acids. Germline CDR1 LGHNA, CDR2 YNFKEQ. CDR3 sequence reads: CASSPGGTSGETQYF. CDR3 DNA sequence: TGTGCCAGCAGCCCGGGGGGGACTAGCGGGGAGACCCAGTACTTC.

At least ten counts were recorded for this clonotype. The CDR3 bases are TGCAGTGCTGGCCTCCGGAACACTGAAGCTTTCTTT. It codes for CSAGLRNTEAFF. The chain links TRBV20-1 to TRBJ1-1; D unresolved. The CDR3 has 12 residues. The ends were cut back, 5 bases at V and 1 base at J, with 8 bases in the middle. Germline loops: CDR1 DFQATT, CDR2 SNEGSKA (reference sequence).